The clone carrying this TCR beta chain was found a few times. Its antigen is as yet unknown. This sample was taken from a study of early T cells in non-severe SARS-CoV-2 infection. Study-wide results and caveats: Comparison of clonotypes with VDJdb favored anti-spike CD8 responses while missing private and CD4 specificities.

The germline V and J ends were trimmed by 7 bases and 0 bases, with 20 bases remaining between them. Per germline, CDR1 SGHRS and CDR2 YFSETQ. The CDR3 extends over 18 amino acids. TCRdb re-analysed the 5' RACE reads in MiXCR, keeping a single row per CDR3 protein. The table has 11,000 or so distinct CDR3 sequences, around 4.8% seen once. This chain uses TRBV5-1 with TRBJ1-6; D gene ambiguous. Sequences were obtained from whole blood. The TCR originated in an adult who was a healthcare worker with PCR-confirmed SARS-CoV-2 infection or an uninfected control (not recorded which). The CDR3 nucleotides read TGCGCCAGCTCTCCCAACATTGGTACAAGCTCCTATAATTCACCCCTCCACTTT. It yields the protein CASSPNIGTSSYNSPLHF.